The entry below describes one TCR beta chain. Its matching antigen is unknown. This sample was included in a study of STAT3 mutations in large granular lymphocyte leukemia. Study as a whole: Canonical activating STAT3 mutations were detected in roughly half of the longitudinally sequenced T-LGLL patients. Regarding the study as a whole: At least one immunodominant TCR beta clonotype appeared in every T-cell large granular lymphocyte leukemia patient.

TCRdb keeps only in-frame clones here, not all; method: immunoSEQ multiplex PCR. This sample has 25,000 to 30,000 clones, with approximately 80% found just once. Sequencing was done on a sample of peripheral blood mononuclear cells. The receptor was derived from a woman in her 50s with T-cell large granular lymphocyte leukemia. Some clones in this sample may be carry-over from other donors' samples.

CDR3 protein: CASSPGVREIQYF. The CDR3 bases are TGTGCCAGCTCACCAGGGGTGCGTGAGATTCAGTACTTC. The chain links TRBV18 to TRBJ2-4; the D is unclear. CDR3 length equals 13 residues. CDR1 and CDR2 from the germline V gene are KGHSH and LQKENI. Trimming left V 2 bases short and J 10 bases short, with 12 bases between.